These T cell receptor beta chains were read from a single sample in a study of control samples from healthy donors and cancer patients. Libraries were prepared by immunoSEQ multiplex PCR; TCRdb keeps only in-frame clonotypes and omits some of them. This table holds about 150,000 clones, 90% to 95% found once. Sequenced: blood. These receptor sequences come from a woman younger than 45 in good health. Both conserved end residues are part of each CDR3. D genes are given only for firm matches. Clone size, where shown, is once, few, many, or a class for clones that have expanded.

D: NA; J: TRBJ1-2; V: TRBV30; size: NA; CDR3: CAWSWTGPYGYTF
D: NA; J: TRBJ1-2; V: TRBV3-1/TRBV3-2; size: few; CDR3: CASSQGALNYGYTF
D: NA; J: TRBJ1-1; V: TRBV7-3; size: NA; CDR3: CASSLTTITEAFF
D: NA; J: TRBJ1-1; V: TRBV30; size: NA; CDR3: CAWIPSLARHTEAFF
D: NA; J: TRBJ2-5; V: TRBV20-1; size: NA; CDR3: CSASHERIETQYF
D: TRBD1; J: TRBJ1-2; V: TRBV6-5; size: NA; CDR3: CASSRDRGGFYGYTF
D: TRBD2; J: TRBJ2-2; V: TRBV5-1; size: NA; CDR3: CASSIAGGAGELFF
D: NA; J: TRBJ1-2; V: TRBV29-1; size: few; CDR3: CSVEGRADYGYTF
D: NA; J: TRBJ1-4; V: TRBV11-2; size: NA; CDR3: CASTLNEKLFF
D: TRBD1; J: TRBJ2-1; V: TRBV7-6; size: NA; CDR3: CASSSLGAGQGTYNEQFF
D: NA; J: TRBJ1-5; V: TRBV7-9; size: NA; CDR3: CASSHTDSNQPQHF
D: TRBD2; J: TRBJ2-5; V: TRBV7-3; size: NA; CDR3: CASSLIRTSGRAPLKETQYF
D: TRBD2; J: TRBJ2-5; V: TRBV29-1; size: NA; CDR3: CSVGSGIGETQYF
D: NA; J: TRBJ2-2; V: TRBV4-1; size: NA; CDR3: CASSPGPNTGELFF
D: TRBD2; J: TRBJ2-1; V: TRBV7-9; size: NA; CDR3: CASSGLAGVRDEQFF
D: NA; J: TRBJ2-5; V: TRBV19; size: NA; CDR3: CASSISGGEGVTQYF
D: NA; J: TRBJ2-7; V: TRBV6-1; size: NA; CDR3: CASSEGMWDEQYF
D: NA; J: TRBJ1-1; V: TRBV5-8; size: NA; CDR3: CASSLAAQGNTEAFF
D: NA; J: TRBJ1-2; V: TRBV24-1; size: NA; CDR3: CATSDTVDYYGYTF
D: NA; J: TRBJ2-1; V: TRBV6-6; size: NA; CDR3: CASSYSPGRRDEQFF
D: NA; J: TRBJ1-2; V: TRBV6-4; size: NA; CDR3: CASSDSGGYGYTF
D: NA; J: TRBJ1-2; V: TRBV28; size: NA; CDR3: CASSWDGINYGYTF
D: NA; J: TRBJ2-7; V: TRBV4-1; size: NA; CDR3: CASRPSGGFPYEQYF
D: NA; J: TRBJ2-1; V: TRBV27; size: NA; CDR3: CASSLSQDTYNEQFF